This T cell receptor (beta chain) was recovered during a study of tumor T cells in aggressive B-cell lymphoma. In germline, CDR1 is SNHLY, CDR2 FYNNEI. The CDR3 covers 15 residues. The V gene lost 2 bases and the J gene lost 4 bases, with 12 bases spanning the gap. The table came from immunoSEQ multiplex PCR; TCRdb's copy has only in-frame clones and leaves some out. The sample shows around 5,800 clones, over 65% of them seen only once. Sequenced sample: tumor tissue. The receptor comes from an adult with diffuse large B cell lymphoma. The chain couples TRBV2 to TRBJ2-1; D is undetermined. CDR3 DNA: TGTGCCAGCAGTGAAATCTCGGCGGAGTACAATGAGCAGTTCTTC. Protein sequence: CASSEISAEYNEQFF. The full variable domain, with the rest looked up from reference TRBV2 and TRBJ2-1, is EPEVTQTPSHQVTQMGQEVILRCVPISNHLYFYWYRQILGQKVEFLVSFYNNEISEKSEIFDDQFSVERPDGSNFTLKIRSTKLEDSAMYFCASSEISAEYNEQFFGPGTRLTVL.